The present entry profiles one T cell receptor (beta chain) with its context. Its antigen is still unknown. The naive CD8 subset, CD45RO-negative cells positively selected for CCR7, excluded terminally differentiated effector memory CD45RA+ cells. The study drew its donors from healthy HIV-negative adults without recent acute infections or vaccinations. Germline V gene lookup returns CDR1 SGHVS and CDR2 FQNEAQ. CDR3 length equals 15 residues. Between the trimmed V and J ends, which lost 5 bases and 1 base, there was a span of 15 bases. Assay used: immunoSEQ multiplex PCR; TCRdb lists only in-frame clones, some missing. The sample has 1.5 million to 2.5 million clones, approximately 94% seen once. The record originates from a study of shared clonotypes between healthy human individuals. At the level of the study: The plates for each donor numbered three CD4 naive, three CD4 memory, two CD8 naive and one CD8 memory. Points from the study as a whole: Among a handful of donors, about 4.6% of naive CD4 clonotypes were found in common.

Material for sequencing was naive CD8+ T cells sorted from blood. The V call is TRBV7-8, the J call TRBJ2-7; D may be TRBD2 (5 bases). The TCR was taken from a man aged 18 to 30 in good health. The CDR3 DNA is TGTGCCAGCAGCCCGAGGGAAGGACCTTCCTACGAGCAGTACTTC. Translating gives CASSPREGPSYEQYF.